The entry that follows covers one TCR beta chain sequence. The CDR3 is 16 residues long. Germline V lookup: CDR1 SGHVS, CDR2 FNYEAQ. Trimming at V came to 2 bases and at J to 0 bases, leaving 4 bases not matched to a gene. This table comes from immunoSEQ multiplex PCR, and its TCRdb copy is limited to in-frame clones, with some not included. The sample contains around 110,000 clones, approximately 90% of which appear only once. The sample originates from a study of control samples from healthy donors and cancer patients. The sequenced sample was blood. This clonotype was sampled from a woman between 65 and 79 years old in good health. This rearrangement joins TRBV7-6 to TRBJ1-3; 7 nucleotides agree with TRBD1. The CDR3 coding sequence is TGTGCCAGCAGCTTACGGACAGGAGGCTCTGGAAACACCATATATTTT. Protein product: CASSLRTGGSGNTIYF.